The next 32 T cell receptor beta chains were all read from a single sample in a study of blood T cell repertoires in COVID-19. Clones were sequenced by immunoSEQ multiplex PCR, and TCRdb holds only the in-frame ones, with some missing. The sample shows under 100,000 clones, 65% to 85% of them seen only once. The sample consisted of peripheral blood. These TCRs come from a man of 80 years or more with active or convalescent COVID-19.

The gene calls are TRBV28 and TRBJ1-4; D unresolved. This CDR3 region has 12 residues. The V and J ends lost 9 bases and 3 bases respectively, with 8 bases between them. Germline loops: CDR1 MDHEN, CDR2 SYDVKM. The CDR3 loop is CASGRSNEKLFF. The CDR3 DNA reads TGTGCCAGTGGGAGGTCTAATGAAAAACTGTTTTTT.

This clone was seen more than once but under ten times. The chain has TRBV28 and TRBJ2-7, with TRBD1 matching 11 bases. The CDR3 spans 15 residues. V dropped 5 bases and J dropped 3; count of bases not matched to a gene: 6. CDR1 is MDHEN and CDR2 is SYDVKM in the germline V gene. In nucleotides, the CDR3 is TGTGCCAGCAGTACAGGGACAGGGGGTAGCTACGAGCAGTACTTC. This encodes CASSTGTGGSYEQYF.

This chain links TRBV30 with TRBJ1-1; D is uncertain. The V end was cut by 0 bases, the J end by 8 bases, with 7 bases between. The germline V gene encodes CDR1 GTSNPN and CDR2 SVGIG (reference sequence). The CDR3 is 11 amino acids. The CDR3 bases are TGTGCCTGGAGTGTAGGGAGGGAAGCTTTCTTT. This translates into CAWSVGREAFF.

This chain uses TRBV7-2 with TRBJ2-4; 7 bases are shared with TRBD1. Trimming removed 5 bases from V and 0 bases from J; junction bases left unmatched: 10. The CDR3 length is 17 residues. Germline-derived CDR1 and CDR2 are SGHTA and FQGNSA. CDR3 bases: TGTGCCAGCAGCCCTTCCTTGACAGGGATAGCCAAAAACATTCAGTACTTC. It is translated as CASSPSLTGIAKNIQYF.

The chain is built from TRBV25-1 and TRBJ2-1; a weak D match, TRBD2 (6 bases). The CDR3 covers 17 residues. Trimming removed 4 bases from V and 0 bases from J, with 16 bases in between. Germline V CDR1 and CDR2: MGHDK, SYGVNS. The CDR3 sequence is CASSAYTGGSSYNEQFF. In DNA, the CDR3 is TGTGCCAGCAGTGCGTACACTGGGGGGAGCTCCTACAATGAGCAGTTCTTC. Filled out from reference TRBV25-1 and TRBJ2-1, the complete variable domain reads EADIYQTPRYLVIGTGKKITLECSQTMGHDKMYWYQQDPGMELHLIHYSYGVNSTEKGDLSSESTVSRIRTEHFPLTLESARPSHTSQYLCASSAYTGGSSYNEQFFGPGTRLTVL.

The V call is TRBV18, the J call TRBJ2-5; D is ambiguous. The germline V gene encodes CDR1 KGHSH and CDR2 LQKENI. CDR3 length equals 13 residues. With 3 bases removed from V and 3 bases from J, the gap between germline ends came to 8 bases. DNA for the CDR3: TGTGCCAGCTCACCTCCAGTTAAAGAGACCCAGTACTTC. Amino acid sequence: CASSPPVKETQYF. The entire variable domain, with the rest obtained from reference TRBV18 and TRBJ2-5, is as follows: NAGVMQNPRHLVRRRGQEARLRCSPMKGHSHVYWYRQLPEEGLKFMVYLQKENIIDESGMPKERFSAEFPKEGPSILRIQQVVRGDSAAYFCASSPPVKETQYFGPGTRLLVL.

This clone was observed a single time. This rearrangement joins TRBV27 to TRBJ1-5; 9 positions match TRBD1. The length of the CDR3 is 14 residues. CDR1 MNHEY and CDR2 SMNVEV come from the germline V gene (reference sequence). J lost 6 bases, V lost 6 bases, and 6 bases had no gene match. CDR3 nucleotide sequence: TGTGCCAGCAGAGGGACAGGGTTCGGTCAGCCCCAGCATTTT. Translation: CASRGTGFGQPQHF.

This clone came up a few times. V and J are TRBV12-3 or TRBV12-4 and TRBJ1-6, with a tentative D call TRBD1 (5 bases). The CDR3 loop spans 12 amino acids. The V end was cut by 6 bases, the J end by 9 bases, with 9 bases between. The CDR3 coding sequence is TGTGCCAGCAGGCCAGGGTTTTCACCCCTCCACTTT. Translation gives CASRPGFSPLHF.

The chain employs TRBV18 and TRBJ2-2, with 9 positions matching TRBD2. The CDR3 spans 16 residues. Germline values: CDR1 KGHSH, CDR2 LQKENI. The V and J ends lost 3 bases and 0 bases, in that order; junction bases with no gene match: 2. CDR3 residues: CASSPLAGPNTGELFF. The CDR3 DNA reads TGTGCCAGCTCACCCCTAGCGGGGCCGAACACCGGGGAGCTGTTTTTT.

This clone was seen just once. The genes are TRBV6-5 and TRBJ1-2; TRBD1 matches at 7 bases. V shed 5 bases and J 7 bases; nucleotides not matched to a gene: 1. Per the germline V gene, CDR1 is MNHEY and CDR2 is SVGAGI. The CDR3 totals 11 residues. DNA of the CDR3: TGTGCCAGCAGTCAGGGGGGTGGCTACACCTTC. Its protein product is CASSQGGGYTF.

The chain combines TRBV7-2 with TRBJ2-5, with D possibly TRBD1 on 6 matching bases. Trimming shortened V by 1 base and J by 2 bases, and 8 bases separated the two germline ends. The CDR3 consists of 14 residues. CDR1 is SGHTA, CDR2 FQGNSA, per germline. CDR3: CASSLVQGQETQYF. Here the CDR3 DNA reads TGTGCCAGCAGCTTAGTTCAGGGGCAAGAGACCCAGTACTTC.

In its sample, this clone was seen once. The V call is TRBV7-2, the J call TRBJ2-7; 8 nucleotides match TRBD2. This CDR3 is 14 amino acids long. Looked up from germline, CDR1 is SGHTA and CDR2 is FQGNSA. With 3 bases clipped from V and 6 bases from J, the junction kept 7 bases outside the gene matches. The CDR3 reads CASSFHGGAGEQYF. In nucleotides, the CDR3 is TGTGCCAGCAGCTTCCACGGGGGGGCTGGCGAGCAGTACTTC.

V and J are TRBV7-2 and TRBJ1-2, with 7 nucleotides matching TRBD1. Germline-derived CDR1 and CDR2 are SGHTA and FQGNSA. The CDR3 length is 14 residues. J lost 5 bases, V lost 3 bases, and 6 bases had no gene match. This chain's CDR3 is CASSLGQINYGYTF. CDR3 nucleotides: TGTGCCAGCAGCTTGGGACAGATCAATTATGGCTACACCTTC.

The CDR3 sequence: CASSLTDRFFYEQYF. The CDR3 coding sequence is TGTGCCAGCAGCCTAACGGACAGGTTCTTCTACGAGCAGTACTTC. The chain carries TRBV7-6 and TRBJ2-7; 7 nucleotides agree with TRBD1. The CDR3 runs to 15 residues. Germline V CDR1 and CDR2: SGHVS, FNYEAQ. The V segment lost 5 bases and the J segment 3 bases; nucleotides outside the gene matches: 10. Variable domain in full (rest from reference TRBV7-6 and TRBJ2-7): GAGVSQSPRYKVTKRGQDVALRCDPISGHVSLYWYRQALGQGPEFLTYFNYEAQQDKSGLPNDRFSAERPEGSISTLTIQRTEQRDSAMYRCASSLTDRFFYEQYFGPGTRLTVT.

The rearrangement uses TRBV19 and TRBJ2-3; D possibly corresponds to TRBD2 (5 bases). The CDR3 loop spans 16 amino acids. The V and J ends lost 1 base and 2 bases respectively, with 13 bases between them. Germline CDR1 reads LNHDA; CDR2 reads SQIVND (reference sequence). The CDR3: CASSIVLARPTDTQYF. The CDR3 DNA follows: TGTGCCAGTAGTATAGTCCTAGCCCGGCCCACAGATACGCAGTATTTT.

CDR3 in amino acids: CASSQGLAGALTGELFF. The CDR3 nucleotides read TGTGCCAGCAGCCAAGGACTAGCGGGGGCCCTCACCGGGGAGCTGTTTTTT. The chain carries TRBV5-4 and TRBJ2-2, with 13 bases lining up with TRBD2. The CDR3 runs to 17 residues. J gave up 4 bases and V 4 bases, and 7 bases lay outside the gene matches. Germline V lookup: CDR1 SGHNT, CDR2 YYREEE (reference sequence). The entire variable domain, with the rest obtained from reference TRBV5-4 and TRBJ2-2, is as follows: ETGVTQSPTHLIKTRGQQVTLRCSSQSGHNTVSWYQQALGQGPQFIFQYYREEENGRGNFPPRFSGLQFPNYSSELNVNALELDDSALYLCASSQGLAGALTGELFFGEGSRLTVL.

The chain is built from TRBV19 and TRBJ2-7, with a possible D match to TRBD1 (5 bases). CDR3 length: 16 residues. Germline V lookup: CDR1 LNHDA, CDR2 SQIVND (reference sequence). The germline V and J ends were trimmed by 3 bases and 1 base, with 16 bases remaining between them. The CDR3 nucleotides are TGTGCCAGTAGTATTGGGGCAGGGTGGGGTTCCTACGAGCAGTACTTC. This gives the protein CASSIGAGWGSYEQYF.

The genes are TRBV6-5 and TRBJ1-2; 9 nucleotides align to TRBD1. Germline V gene sequence: CDR1 MNHEY, CDR2 SVGAGI. V was pared by 2 bases and J by 4 bases, with 5 bases of the junction left unmatched. CDR3 length: 15 amino acids. The DNA of the CDR3 is TGTGCCAGCAGTTACGGTCCGGGACAGGGCTATGGCTACACCTTC. It translates to CASSYGPGQGYGYTF.

This sequence joins TRBV28 and TRBJ1-2, with 7 nucleotides matching TRBD1. This CDR3 is 16 amino acids long. Germline values: CDR1 MDHEN, CDR2 SYDVKM. The trim removed 6 bases at V and 0 bases at J, leaving 10 bases unmatched. The CDR3 loop is CASSGGGDSTNYGYTF. The CDR3 region has the DNA TGTGCCAGCAGCGGCGGAGGGGACAGTACTAACTATGGCTACACCTTC.

The V gene is TRBV7-2, the J gene TRBJ2-1; D perhaps matches TRBD1 (6 bases). The germline V and J ends were trimmed by 1 base and 2 bases, with 9 bases remaining between them. Germline V gene sequence: CDR1 SGHTA, CDR2 FQGNSA. The CDR3 consists of 15 residues. CDR3 sequence: CASSLGTDPYNEQFF. The CDR3 coding sequence is TGTGCCAGCAGCTTAGGGACAGACCCCTACAATGAGCAGTTCTTC.

This chain joins TRBV2 and TRBJ1-5, with D possibly TRBD1 on 6 matching bases. This CDR3 contains 16 residues. Germline lookup yields CDR1 SNHLY and CDR2 FYNNEI. V lost 2 bases and J 3 bases, leaving 14 bases between the germline ends. The CDR3 sequence is CASSEIGGHVNQPQHF. CDR3 sequence (DNA): TGTGCCAGCAGTGAAATCGGGGGGCACGTCAATCAGCCCCAGCATTTT.

The genes are TRBV9 and TRBJ2-7; 8 bases agree with TRBD2. After removal of 4 bases from V and 4 bases from J, the junction contained 10 bases not matched to a gene. This CDR3 is 15 amino acids long. From germline, CDR1 is SGDLS and CDR2 YYNGEE. CDR3 bases: TGTGCCAGCAGCCTCCGCGGGGGGTCATCTTACGAGCAGTACTTC. Translating gives CASSLRGGSSYEQYF.

CDR3 in DNA: TGTGCCAGCAGCACCCCTACAGGGAGAGAGACCCAGTACTTC. It specifies CASSTPTGRETQYF. This sequence joins TRBV28 and TRBJ2-5, with D maybe TRBD1 (6 bases). Trimming shortened V by 6 bases and J by 4 bases, and 15 bases separated the two germline ends. Germline loops: CDR1 MDHEN, CDR2 SYDVKM. The CDR3 sequence is 14 residues long.

This chain's CDR3 is CASRAALNRVGYTF. CDR3 bases: TGCGCCAGCCGTGCGGCCTTGAACAGGGTAGGCTACACCTTC. The rearrangement uses TRBV10-1 and TRBJ1-2, with D perhaps matching TRBD1 (6 bases). V lost 8 bases, J lost 8 bases, and 21 bases lay in between. The CDR3 covers 14 residues. The germline gives CDR1 WNHNN, CDR2 SYGVQD (reference sequence).

The rearrangement joins TRBV19 to TRBJ1-2; TRBD1 aligns across 11 bases. V gave up 1 base and J gave up 2 bases; unmatched junction bases: 6. The length of the CDR3 is 17 residues. The germline CDR1 and CDR2 sequences are LNHDA and SQIVND (reference sequence). The CDR3 loop is CASSIGRWDRGNYGYTF. In nucleotides, the CDR3 is TGTGCCAGTAGTATAGGGCGTTGGGACAGGGGGAACTATGGCTACACCTTC.

This clone was counted once. The V gene is TRBV29-1, the J gene TRBJ2-7, with D perhaps matching TRBD1 (6 bases). Per the germline V gene, CDR1 is SQVTM and CDR2 is ANQGSEA. The CDR3 loop spans 11 amino acids. The V end was cut by 6 bases, the J end by 4 bases, with 10 bases between. The CDR3 loop reads CSVRQVYEQYF. In nucleotides, the CDR3 is TGCAGCGTCAGACAGGTATACGAGCAGTACTTC.

The chain recombines TRBV11-2 with TRBJ2-7; 7 nucleotides agree with TRBD1. Germline V gene sequence: CDR1 SGHAT, CDR2 FQNNGV. This CDR3 is built from 15 residues. Losses at the gene ends were 5 bases for V and 4 bases for J; bases not matched to a gene: 11. DNA for the CDR3: TGTGCCAGCAGCCTAAACAGGGGCCTTTTTTACGAGCAGTACTTC. Protein sequence: CASSLNRGLFYEQYF.

This clone was observed a few times. This CDR3 is CASSLRGTGDSLHGYTF. CDR3 sequence (DNA): TGTGCCAGCAGCTTAAGGGGGACAGGGGATTCATTACATGGCTACACCTTC. V is TRBV7-8 and J is TRBJ1-2; 10 positions agree with TRBD1. Germline lookup yields CDR1 SGHVS and CDR2 FQNEAQ. The CDR3 loop spans 17 amino acids. V lost 2 bases to trimming and J lost 6 bases; unmatched junction nucleotides: 12.

The genes are TRBV10-2 and TRBJ1-1; D gene uncertain. This CDR3 has 16 amino acids. V was trimmed by 2 bases and J by 5 bases, leaving 18 bases between them. Germline CDR1 WSHSY, CDR2 SAAADI. The CDR3 DNA follows: TGCGCCAGCAGTGAGGGAGGGATCCAGGTGAGGACTGAAGCTTTCTTT. Translated, it gives CASSEGGIQVRTEAFF.

The chain joins TRBV6-2 or TRBV6-3 to TRBJ2-3; D is uncertain. CDR1 is MNHEY and CDR2 is SVGEGT in the germline V gene. The CDR3 is 15 amino acids. With 2 bases removed from V and 1 base from J, the gap between germline ends came to 10 bases. CDR3 residues: CASSYASRGTDTQYF. As DNA, the CDR3 is TGTGCCAGCAGTTACGCCAGCCGGGGCACAGATACGCAGTATTTT.

The J gene is TRBJ1-5, the V gene TRBV11-2, with D hard to call. CDR1 SGHAT and CDR2 FQNNGV come from the germline V gene. Trimming left V 4 bases short and J 5 bases short, with 9 bases between. The CDR3 is 13 residues long. The CDR3 here is CASSSLSDQPQHF. DNA for the CDR3: TGTGCCAGCAGCTCTCTAAGCGATCAGCCCCAGCATTTT.

This chain connects TRBV19 to TRBJ2-2, with TRBD2 matching over 8 bases. The V segment lost 9 bases and the J segment 2 bases; nucleotides outside the gene matches: 14. Germline CDR1 and CDR2: LNHDA and SQIVND (reference sequence). The length of the CDR3 is 17 residues. CDR3 loop: CASFRGGPFDNTGELFF. DNA of the CDR3: TGTGCCAGCTTTCGGGGGGGCCCCTTCGACAACACCGGGGAGCTGTTTTTT.